The 14 T cell receptor beta chains listed next were all sequenced from one sample in a study of identical twins. TCRdb reprocessed the 5' RACE reads via MiXCR and lists one record per CDR3 protein. The sample consists of about 250,000 distinct CDR3 sequences, over 12% of them appearing once. Sequencing used memory (CD45RO+) T cells sorted from blood. These receptor sequences come from a woman between 18 and 29 years old in good health.

This CDR3 reads CASSPTGLDADTQYF. CDR3 nucleotide sequence: TGTGCCAGCAGCCCGACAGGTCTCGACGCAGATACGCAGTATTTT. The rearrangement links TRBV7-9 to TRBJ2-3, with D tentatively TRBD1 (6 bases). CDR3 size: 15 residues. CDR1 is SEHNR and CDR2 is FQNEAQ in the germline V gene (reference sequence). The germline V and J ends were trimmed by 5 bases and 4 bases, with 16 bases remaining between them.

The rearrangement uses TRBV19 and TRBJ2-3, with D perhaps TRBD1 (7 bases). Germline V gives CDR1 LNHDA, CDR2 SQIVND (reference sequence). CDR3 length: 17 amino acids. V was shortened by 2 bases and J by 1 base, with 16 bases between the two germline ends. This CDR3 reads CASSIRGLAIRTDTQYF. CDR3 DNA sequence: TGTGCCAGTAGTATAAGGGGGCTAGCGATTCGCACAGATACGCAGTATTTT. Combining the CDR3 with reference TRBV19 and TRBJ2-3 gives the whole variable domain DGGITQSPKYLFRKEGQNVTLSCEQNLNHDAMYWYRQDPGQGLRLIYYSQIVNDFQKGDIAEGYSVSREKKESFPLTVTSAQKNPTAFYLCASSIRGLAIRTDTQYFGPGTRLTVL.

The chain employs TRBV6-2 or TRBV6-3 and TRBJ2-2; D perhaps matches TRBD1 (6 bases). V gave up 4 bases and J gave up 1 base, with 16 bases separating them. Germline V gene data show CDR1 as MNHEY and CDR2 as SVGEGT. The CDR3 is 17 residues long. The CDR3 protein is CASSSLMDRLNTGELFF. The CDR3 DNA is TGTGCCAGCAGTTCTCTTATGGACAGATTGAACACCGGGGAGCTGTTTTTT.

The rearrangement joins TRBV29-1 to TRBJ2-5, with 13 bases aligning to TRBD2. J gave up 4 bases and V 6 bases, and 8 bases lay outside the gene matches. This CDR3 contains 15 residues. The germline V gene encodes CDR1 SQVTM and CDR2 ANQGSEA. CDR3 loop: CSVGRTSGSPETQYF. The CDR3 nucleotides read TGCAGCGTCGGAAGGACTAGCGGGAGCCCAGAGACCCAGTACTTC. Looking up the rest from reference TRBV29-1 and TRBJ2-5 gives the full variable domain: SAVISQKPSRDICQRGTSLTIQCQVDSQVTMMFWYRQQPGQSLTLIATANQGSEATYESGFVIDKFPISRPNLTFSTLTVSNMSPEDSSIYLCSVGRTSGSPETQYFGPGTRLLVL.

This clonotype was counted a few times. The chain has TRBV16 and TRBJ2-2; possible D gene TRBD2, 6 bases. The germline V and J ends were trimmed by 1 base and 5 bases, with 11 bases remaining between them. The CDR3 extends over 15 amino acids. Germline V gene sequence: CDR1 KGHSY, CDR2 FQNENV. The CDR3 sequence: CASSQWVGGTGELFF. The CDR3 DNA sequence: TGTGCCAGCAGCCAATGGGTCGGAGGGACCGGGGAGCTGTTTTTT.

This chain connects TRBV6-1 to TRBJ2-5, with 8 bases that match TRBD1. Germline trimming cut 9 bases from V and 5 bases from J; bases unmatched to any gene: 14. This CDR3 comprises 15 residues. CDR1 MNHNS and CDR2 SASEGT come from the germline V gene. The CDR3 nucleotides are TGTGCCAGTATCCCCAGCAGGGGGCGATTCGAGACCCAGTACTTC. Protein product: CASIPSRGRFETQYF.

This clonotype turned up a few times. This rearrangement joins TRBV20-1 to TRBJ1-2, with D possibly matching TRBD1 (6 bases). The germline CDR1 and CDR2 sequences are DFQATT and SNEGSKA (reference sequence). This CDR3 spans 13 amino acids. With 5 bases removed from V and 4 bases from J, the gap between germline ends came to 14 bases. In DNA, the CDR3 is TGCAGTGCTGAGTCAGGGGAAGCCTATGGCTACACCTTC. It yields the protein CSAESGEAYGYTF.

This clonotype turned up a few times. This chain links TRBV3-1 with TRBJ2-2; 8 bases match TRBD1. The CDR3 loop spans 16 amino acids. Germline V CDR1 and CDR2: LGHDT, YNNKEL (reference sequence). Losses at the gene ends were 0 bases for V and 0 bases for J; bases not matched to a gene: 0. The CDR3 sequence is CASSQETGANTGELFF. As DNA, the CDR3 is TGTGCCAGCAGCCAAGAGACAGGGGCGAACACCGGGGAGCTGTTTTTT.

J is TRBJ1-1 and V is TRBV5-1; maybe TRBD1 (6 bases). Trimming took off 0 bases at V and 6 bases at J, with 9 bases between the two ends. Germline CDR1 is SGHRS and CDR2 is YFSETQ. The CDR3 totals 13 residues. The CDR3 sequence: CASSLVGAAEAFF. Written as DNA, the CDR3 is TGCGCCAGCAGCTTGGTGGGGGCGGCTGAAGCTTTCTTT.

In its sample, this clonotype was seen many times. The chain has TRBV15 and TRBJ1-3; D possibly corresponds to TRBD1 (6 bases). The germline V gene encodes CDR1 LNHNV and CDR2 YYDKDF (reference sequence). V lost 0 bases and J 4 bases, leaving 10 bases between the germline ends. This CDR3 contains 15 residues. In DNA, the CDR3 is TGTGCCACCAGCAGAGACAGGGGTTCGGGAAACACCATATATTTT. Encoded protein: CATSRDRGSGNTIYF.

This clonotype appeared many times. The gene calls are TRBV14 and TRBJ1-1; D might be TRBD1 (5 bases). This CDR3 is 16 amino acids long. The V gene's germline CDR1 is SGHDN and CDR2 FVKESK. V was shortened by 2 bases and J by 5 bases, with 18 bases between the two germline ends. CDR3 sequence: CASSQKVGRAKTEAFF. CDR3 in DNA: TGTGCCAGCAGCCAAAAGGTGGGCAGGGCGAAGACTGAAGCTTTCTTT.

This clonotype was counted between two and nine times. The chain couples TRBV3-1 to TRBJ1-1; perhaps TRBD1 as D (5 bases). In germline, CDR1 is LGHDT, CDR2 YNNKEL (reference sequence). V lost 3 bases, J lost 1 base, and 15 bases lay in between. This CDR3 is built from 16 residues. The CDR3 nucleotides read TGTGCCAGCAGCCAGGAGGGACTGACTAAGAACACTGAAGCTTTCTTT. Translated: CASSQEGLTKNTEAFF.

The genes are TRBV5-1 and TRBJ2-7, with 9 nucleotides matching TRBD1. Germline CDR1 reads SGHRS; CDR2 reads YFSETQ. The J segment lost 5 bases and the V segment lost 0 bases, leaving 6 bases of the junction unmatched. This CDR3 comprises 15 residues. CDR3 sequence (DNA): TGCGCCAGCAGCTTGGGTCCGGGACAGGGTAACGAGCAGTACTTC. Protein: CASSLGPGQGNEQYF.

Only a few counts were recorded for this clonotype. The chain recombines TRBV6-1 with TRBJ1-5; TRBD1 matches 8 bases. The V and J ends lost 6 bases and 6 bases, in that order; junction bases with no gene match: 10. The germline CDR1 and CDR2 sequences are MNHNS and SASEGT. This CDR3 region has 15 residues. The DNA for the CDR3 is TGTGCCAGCAGACCACAGGGGGTTCTTACTCAGCCCCAGCATTTT. This codes for CASRPQGVLTQPQHF.